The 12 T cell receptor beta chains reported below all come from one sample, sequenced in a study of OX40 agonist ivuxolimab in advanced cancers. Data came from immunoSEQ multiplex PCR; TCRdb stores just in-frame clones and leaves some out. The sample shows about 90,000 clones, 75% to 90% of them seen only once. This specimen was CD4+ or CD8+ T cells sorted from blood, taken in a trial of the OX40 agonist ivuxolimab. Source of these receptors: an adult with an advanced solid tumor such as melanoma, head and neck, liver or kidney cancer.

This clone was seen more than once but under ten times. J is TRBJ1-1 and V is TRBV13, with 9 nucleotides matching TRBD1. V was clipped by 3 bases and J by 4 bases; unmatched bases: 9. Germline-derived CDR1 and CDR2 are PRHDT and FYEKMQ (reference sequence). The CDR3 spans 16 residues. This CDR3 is CASSFRRTGEVTEAFF. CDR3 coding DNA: TGTGCCAGCAGCTTCAGGAGGACAGGGGAGGTCACTGAAGCTTTCTTT.

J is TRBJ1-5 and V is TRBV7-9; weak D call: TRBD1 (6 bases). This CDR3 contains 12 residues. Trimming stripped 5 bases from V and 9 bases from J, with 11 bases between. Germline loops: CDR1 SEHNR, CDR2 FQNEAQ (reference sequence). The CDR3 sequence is CASSTDSLPQHF. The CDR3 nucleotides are TGTGCCAGCAGCACGGACAGTTTGCCCCAGCATTTT.

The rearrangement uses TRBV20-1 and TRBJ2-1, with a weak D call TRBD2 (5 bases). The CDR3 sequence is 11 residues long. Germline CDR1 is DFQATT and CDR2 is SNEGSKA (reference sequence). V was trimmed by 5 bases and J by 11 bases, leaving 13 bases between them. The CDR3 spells CSAYPGGKQFF. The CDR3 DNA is TGCAGTGCTTATCCAGGAGGAAAGCAGTTCTTC.

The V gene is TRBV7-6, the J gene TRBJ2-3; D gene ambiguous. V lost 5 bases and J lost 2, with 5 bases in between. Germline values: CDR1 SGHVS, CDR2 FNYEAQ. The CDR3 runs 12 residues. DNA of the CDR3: TGTGCCAGCAGCCCCTTCACAGATACGCAGTATTTT. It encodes CASSPFTDTQYF.

The CDR3 loop is CSVRNTGELFF. The CDR3, as DNA: TGCAGCGTGCGGAACACCGGGGAGCTGTTTTTT. V gene TRBV29-1 combines with J gene TRBJ2-2; D is undetermined. Germline V gene data show CDR1 as SQVTM and CDR2 as ANQGSEA. V was clipped by 6 bases and J by 1 base, with 3 bases between them. There are 11 residues in the CDR3.

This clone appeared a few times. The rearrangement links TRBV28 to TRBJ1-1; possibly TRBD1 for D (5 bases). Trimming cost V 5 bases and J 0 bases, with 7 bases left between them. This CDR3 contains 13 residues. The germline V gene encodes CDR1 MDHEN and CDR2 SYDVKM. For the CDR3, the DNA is TGTGCCAGCAGTCGGACATTGAACACTGAAGCTTTCTTT. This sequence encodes CASSRTLNTEAFF.

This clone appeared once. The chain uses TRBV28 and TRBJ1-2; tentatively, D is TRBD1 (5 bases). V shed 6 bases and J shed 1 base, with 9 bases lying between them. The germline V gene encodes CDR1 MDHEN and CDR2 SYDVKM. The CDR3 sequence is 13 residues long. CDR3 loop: CASSRGGNYGYTF. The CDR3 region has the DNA TGTGCCAGCAGCCGGGGCGGTAACTATGGCTACACCTTC.

The CDR3 reads CASESVGYTF. As DNA, the CDR3 is TGTGCCTCGGAGTCCGTCGGCTACACCTTC. The chain recombines TRBV30 with TRBJ1-2, with D unresolved. The length of the CDR3 is 10 residues. Germline loops: CDR1 GTSNPN, CDR2 SVGIG (reference sequence). Trimming took 7 bases from V and 8 from J, leaving 11 bases between them.

The DNA for the CDR3 is TGTGCCATCAGCGCGCTAAGGACGGATGAAGCTTTCTTT. It translates to CAISALRTDEAFF. V gene TRBV10-3 combines with J gene TRBJ1-1; D gene ambiguous. The CDR3 is 13 amino acids. CDR1 is ENHRY, CDR2 SYGVKD, per germline. V lost 6 bases and J 7 bases, leaving 15 bases between the germline ends.

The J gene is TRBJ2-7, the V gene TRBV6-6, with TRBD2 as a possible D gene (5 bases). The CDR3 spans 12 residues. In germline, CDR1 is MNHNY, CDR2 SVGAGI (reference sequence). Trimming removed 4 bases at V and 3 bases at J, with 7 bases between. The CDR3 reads CASSSTSYEQYF. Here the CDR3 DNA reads TGTGCCAGCAGTTCTACTAGCTACGAGCAGTACTTC.

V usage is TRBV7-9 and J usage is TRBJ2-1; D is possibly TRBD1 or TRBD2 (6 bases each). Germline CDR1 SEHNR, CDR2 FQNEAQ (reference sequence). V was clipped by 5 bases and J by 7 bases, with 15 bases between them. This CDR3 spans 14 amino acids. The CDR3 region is CASSLGTGRNEQFF. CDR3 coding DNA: TGTGCCAGCAGCCTCGGAACAGGGAGGAATGAGCAGTTCTTC. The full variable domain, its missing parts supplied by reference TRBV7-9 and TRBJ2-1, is DTGVSQNPRHKITKRGQNVTFRCDPISEHNRLYWYRQTLGQGPEFLTYFQNEAQLEKSRLLSDRFSAERPKGSFSTLEIQRTEQGDSAMYLCASSLGTGRNEQFFGPGTRLTVL.

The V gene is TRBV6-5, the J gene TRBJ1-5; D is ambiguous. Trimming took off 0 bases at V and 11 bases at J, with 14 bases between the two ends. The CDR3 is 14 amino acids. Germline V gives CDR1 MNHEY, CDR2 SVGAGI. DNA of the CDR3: TGTGCCAGCAGTTACTCGAGGGTTTCTAAGTCCCAGCATTTT. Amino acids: CASSYSRVSKSQHF.